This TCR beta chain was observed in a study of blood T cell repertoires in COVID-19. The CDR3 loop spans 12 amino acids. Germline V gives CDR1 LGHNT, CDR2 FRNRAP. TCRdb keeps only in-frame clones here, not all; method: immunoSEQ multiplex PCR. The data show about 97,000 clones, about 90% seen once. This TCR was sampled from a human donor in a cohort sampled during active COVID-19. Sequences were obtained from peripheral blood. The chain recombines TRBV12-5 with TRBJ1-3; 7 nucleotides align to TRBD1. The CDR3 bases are TGTGCGGAACAGGGGACTGGAAACACCATATATTTT. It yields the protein CAEQGTGNTIYF.